A selection of T cell receptor beta chains follows, all from one sample in a study of blood T cells in healthy people across ages. Each CDR3 protein gets one entry after TCRdb re-called the 5' RACE reads with MiXCR. The sample lists about 580,000 distinct CDR3 sequences; around 48% were seen once. Sequencing was performed on blood. All receptors come from an elderly man in good health. Both conserved end residues are part of each CDR3. The D gene is left open where the match is weak. The size field is filled for only some rows; it gives once, few, many or a size class.

clone_size cdr3_length j_call v_call d_call cdr3_aa cdr3_nt
NA 13 TRBJ1-4 TRBV29-1 NA CSVGRDTNEKLFF TGCAGCGTTGGGAGGGATACTAATGAAAAACTGTTTTTT
NA 13 TRBJ1-1 TRBV18 NA CGSGRDMNTEAFF TGTGGCAGTGGCCGGGATATGAACACTGAAGCTTTCTTT
NA 16 TRBJ2-3 TRBV4-3 NA CASSHRWISGTDTQYF TGCGCCAGCAGCCATAGGTGGATTAGCGGCACAGATACGCAGTATTTT
NA 15 TRBJ2-7 TRBV20-1 NA CSASLQRGGTYEQYF TGCAGTGCTAGCCTCCAAAGAGGGGGGACCTACGAGCAGTACTTC
NA 15 TRBJ2-1 TRBV6-5 TRBD2 CASSSLAGGANEQFF TGTGCCAGCAGTTCGCTAGCGGGAGGCGCCAATGAGCAGTTCTTC
few 16 TRBJ2-1 TRBV5-1 TRBD2 CASSLTSGVGYNEQFF TGCGCCAGCAGCTTGACTAGCGGGGTGGGGTACAATGAGCAGTTCTTC
NA 14 TRBJ1-5 TRBV20-1 NA CSATTGRGDQPQHF TGCAGTGCTACTACAGGGAGAGGTGATCAGCCCCAGCATTTT
NA 14 TRBJ1-5 TRBV20-1 NA CSASIAVGNQPQHF TGCAGTGCTAGTATCGCAGTCGGCAATCAGCCCCAGCATTTT
once 13 TRBJ1-5 TRBV29-1 NA CSVVTNSNQPQHF TGCAGCGTTGTAACAAATAGCAATCAGCCCCAGCATTTT
NA 12 TRBJ2-1 TRBV20-1 TRBD1 CSARTGVDEQFF TGCAGTGCAAGGACAGGGGTAGATGAGCAGTTCTTC
NA 13 TRBJ2-7 TRBV27 NA CASRWTISYEQYF TGTGCCAGCAGATGGACTATCTCCTACGAGCAGTACTTC
NA 15 TRBJ2-5 TRBV25-1 NA CASSEGHREQETQYF TGTGCCAGCAGTGAAGGGCACCGGGAGCAAGAGACCCAGTACTTC
few 14 TRBJ1-2 TRBV20-1 TRBD1 CSAPGGQGSYGYTF TGCAGTGCCCCAGGGGGGCAGGGGTCTTATGGCTACACCTTC
few 14 TRBJ2-7 TRBV7-8 NA CASSLEEGIDEQYF TGTGCCAGCAGCTTGGAGGAAGGCATCGACGAGCAGTACTTC
NA 14 TRBJ1-2 TRBV6-2/TRBV6-3 NA CASRYRTANYGYTF TGTGCCAGCAGATATCGGACAGCTAACTATGGCTACACCTTC
NA 14 TRBJ2-1 TRBV20-1 NA CSASDSSSYNEQFF TGCAGTGCTAGTGACTCGAGCTCCTACAATGAGCAGTTCTTC
NA 16 TRBJ1-2 TRBV6-5 TRBD1 CASRDRDRGKVKGYTF TGTGCCAGCAGGGATCGGGACAGGGGGAAGGTAAAGGGCTACACCTTC
NA 15 TRBJ2-1 TRBV27 TRBD1 CASSSGDRGFHEQFF TGTGCCAGCAGTTCCGGGGACAGGGGTTTTCACGAGCAGTTCTTC
NA 11 TRBJ2-1 TRBV5-1 NA CASSIDTEQFF TGCGCCAGCAGCATTGATACGGAGCAGTTCTTC
few 12 TRBJ1-1 TRBV29-1 TRBD1 CSGRQGNTEAFF TGCAGCGGTCGACAGGGAAACACTGAAGCTTTCTTT
NA 12 TRBJ2-3 TRBV24-1 NA CATAGTRDTQYF TGTGCCACCGCAGGGACCAGAGATACGCAGTATTTT
NA 15 TRBJ1-5 TRBV4-3 NA CASSPQAYSNQPQHF TGCGCCAGCAGCCCCCAGGCCTATAGCAATCAGCCCCAGCATTTT
NA 13 TRBJ2-1 TRBV29-1 NA CSVPGYAYNEQFF TGCAGCGTTCCAGGGTACGCCTACAATGAGCAGTTCTTC
NA 12 TRBJ2-7 TRBV6-2/TRBV6-3 NA CASSAPPGGQYF TGTGCCAGCAGTGCCCCGCCTGGAGGGCAGTACTTC
once 14 TRBJ2-1 TRBV20-1 NA CSASAGSSYNEQFF TGCAGTGCTAGTGCGGGGAGCTCCTACAATGAGCAGTTCTTC
NA 18 TRBJ2-3 TRBV4-3 NA CASSQDRSGRLRTDTQYF TGCGCCAGCAGCCAAGATCGCAGTGGACGGCTCCGCACAGATACGCAGTATTTT
NA 13 TRBJ2-7 TRBV6-2/TRBV6-3 NA CASSLEPGHRQYF TGTGCCAGCAGCCTAGAACCGGGACATAGACAGTACTTC
few 16 TRBJ2-3 TRBV20-1 TRBD2 CSASRSSGVSTDTQYF TGCAGTGCTAGTCGGAGTAGCGGGGTTAGCACAGATACGCAGTATTTT
NA 14 TRBJ1-4 TRBV4-2 NA CASSQAGGRGKLFF TGTGCCAGCAGCCAAGCGGGGGGTCGGGGAAAACTGTTTTTT
few 14 TRBJ2-1 TRBV3-1 TRBD2 CASSPLAGVGEQFF TGTGCCAGCAGCCCGCTAGCGGGAGTTGGTGAGCAGTTCTTC
NA 15 TRBJ2-2 TRBV6-5 NA CASSYAGRLTGELFF TGTGCCAGCAGTTACGCAGGGCGTTTGACCGGGGAGCTGTTTTTT
NA 14 TRBJ1-5 TRBV7-9 NA CASSRDISNQPQHF TGTGCCAGCAGCCGGGACATTAGCAATCAGCCCCAGCATTTT
NA 18 TRBJ2-3 TRBV25-1 TRBD2 CASSELGRAGISTDTQYF TGTGCCAGCAGTGAATTAGGGAGAGCGGGGATCAGCACAGATACGCAGTATTTT
few 14 TRBJ2-1 TRBV12-5 TRBD2 CASGSGGGVGEQFF TGTGCTAGTGGGAGTGGGGGGGGAGTTGGGGAGCAGTTCTTC
few 14 TRBJ2-2 TRBV20-1 NA CSAREGGGTGELFF TGCAGTGCTAGAGAGGGGGGTGGCACCGGGGAGCTGTTTTTT
NA 12 TRBJ1-2 TRBV10-3 NA CAISEGDHGYTF TGTGCCATCAGTGAGGGGGACCATGGCTACACCTTC
few 14 TRBJ1-6 TRBV2 TRBD1 CASCRDRGNSPLHF TGTGCCAGCTGCCGGGACAGGGGGAATTCACCCCTCCACTTT
NA 14 TRBJ2-7 TRBV7-9 NA CASSLEGAIYEQYF TGTGCCAGCAGCTTAGAAGGGGCCATCTACGAGCAGTACTTC
few 15 TRBJ2-3 TRBV7-9 TRBD1 CASSRGTGVEDTQYF TGTGCCAGCAGCCGGGGGACAGGGGTTGAAGATACGCAGTATTTT
NA 12 TRBJ1-1 TRBV12-3/TRBV12-4 TRBD1 CASRLGTGRAFF TGTGCCAGCAGGTTGGGGACAGGGCGAGCTTTCTTT
NA 13 TRBJ2-1 TRBV3-1 TRBD2 CASSQATSGVRFF TGTGCCAGCAGCCAGGCTACTAGCGGGGTTCGGTTCTTC
NA 13 TRBJ1-2 TRBV20-1 NA CSARSDYNYGYTF TGCAGTGCTAGGTCAGATTACAACTATGGCTACACCTTC
NA 16 TRBJ1-4 TRBV7-9 NA CASSLPGVATNEKLFF TGTGCCAGCAGTCTCCCGGGGGTTGCAACTAATGAAAAACTGTTTTTT
NA 13 TRBJ1-6 TRBV7-2 NA CASISGNGSPLHF TGTGCCAGCATCTCCGGGAACGGCTCACCCCTCCACTTT
NA 15 TRBJ2-5 TRBV7-2 NA CASSLDPGPPAPQYF TGTGCCAGCAGCTTAGACCCAGGGCCTCCTGCGCCCCAGTACTTC
NA 13 TRBJ2-1 TRBV20-1 TRBD1 CSAERDRGDEQFF TGCAGTGCCGAAAGGGACAGGGGCGATGAGCAGTTCTTC
NA 16 TRBJ2-5 TRBV5-5 TRBD2 CASSLVAGGPQETQYF TGTGCCAGCAGCTTGGTTGCGGGGGGGCCTCAGGAGACCCAGTACTTC
few 16 TRBJ1-5 TRBV6-6 NA CASSYSGAPGYQPQHF TGTGCCAGCAGTTACTCCGGGGCTCCGGGGTATCAGCCCCAGCATTTT
few 16 TRBJ2-5 TRBV5-5 TRBD1 CASSSPGQGGQETQYF TGTGCCAGCAGCTCCCCTGGACAGGGGGGCCAAGAGACCCAGTACTTC
few 15 TRBJ2-1 TRBV5-1 NA CASSETDLRYNEQFF TGCGCCAGCAGCGAAACAGACCTCCGCTACAATGAGCAGTTCTTC
NA 13 TRBJ1-2 TRBV30 NA CAWGLTTGYGYTF TGTGCCTGGGGTTTAACGACAGGCTATGGCTACACCTTC
NA 12 TRBJ1-2 TRBV20-1 NA CSARRGTDGYTF TGCAGTGCTAGAAGGGGGACGGATGGCTACACCTTC
many 13 TRBJ2-1 TRBV6-5 NA CASRRLGGYEQFF TGTGCCAGCAGGCGTTTGGGCGGCTATGAGCAGTTCTTC
many 15 TRBJ2-3 TRBV15 TRBD1 CATSLDRERADTQYF TGTGCCACCAGCCTGGACAGGGAAAGGGCAGATACGCAGTATTTT
few 13 TRBJ2-1 TRBV9 TRBD2 CASSVGTSGEQFF TGTGCCAGCAGCGTAGGGACTAGCGGTGAGCAGTTCTTC
NA 15 TRBJ2-1 TRBV3-1 TRBD1 CASSQADRVGNEQFF TGTGCCAGCAGCCAAGCGGACAGGGTAGGCAATGAGCAGTTCTTC
NA 15 TRBJ2-4 TRBV11-2 TRBD2 CASSTGGRAKDIQYF TGTGCCAGCAGCACAGGCGGGAGGGCCAAGGACATTCAGTACTTC
NA 15 TRBJ1-5 TRBV5-1 NA CASSPGVASNQPQHF TGCGCCAGCAGCCCGGGGGTGGCTAGCAATCAGCCCCAGCATTTT
NA 16 TRBJ2-3 TRBV7-2 TRBD2 CASSPSLAGVSDTQYF TGTGCCAGCAGCCCCTCCCTAGCGGGAGTGTCCGATACGCAGTATTTT